Listed here are 24 T cell receptor beta chains from one sample, sequenced in a study of blood T cell repertoires in COVID-19. Here immunoSEQ multiplex PCR was the method, and the copy in TCRdb shows in-frame clones only, minus some. The sample holds some 200,000 clones, around four fifths seen once. Specimen: peripheral blood. These receptors were obtained from a young man with active or convalescent COVID-19.

The rearrangement uses TRBV30 and TRBJ2-7; 8 bases are a match to TRBD2. V was clipped by 0 bases and J by 6 bases; unmatched bases: 4. Looked up from germline, CDR1 is GTSNPN and CDR2 is SVGIG (reference sequence). CDR3 length equals 13 residues. Here the CDR3 DNA reads TGTGCCTGGAGTGTATCAGCGGGAGTCGAGCAGTACTTC. This translates into CAWSVSAGVEQYF. Based on the CDR3 plus reference TRBV30 and TRBJ2-7, the full variable domain is SQTIHQWPATLVQPVGSPLSLECTVEGTSNPNLYWYRQAAGRGLQLLFYSVGIGQISSEVPQNLSASRPQDRQFILSSKKLLLSDSGFYLCAWSVSAGVEQYFGPGTRLTVT.

The rearrangement uses TRBV5-4 and TRBJ2-2, with unresolved D. Trimming left V 0 bases short and J 6 bases short, with 6 bases between. The germline CDR1 and CDR2 sequences are SGHNT and YYREEE (reference sequence). The CDR3 covers 13 residues. The CDR3 sequence is CASSLASAGELFF. The CDR3 DNA reads TGTGCCAGCAGCTTGGCTTCCGCCGGGGAGCTGTTTTTT.

This clone appeared a single time. V usage is TRBV18 and J usage is TRBJ2-2; TRBD2 matches 9 bases. Germline V gene lookup returns CDR1 KGHSH and CDR2 LQKENI. J gave up 5 bases and V 1 base, and 5 bases lay outside the gene matches. The CDR3 contains 16 residues. CDR3 loop: CASSPRGTSQTGELFF. CDR3 in DNA: TGTGCCAGCTCACCACGAGGGACTAGCCAGACCGGGGAGCTGTTTTTT.

The chain has TRBV10-2 and TRBJ1-6, with 8 bases lining up with TRBD1. This CDR3 contains 16 residues. Germline-derived CDR1 and CDR2 are WSHSY and SAAADI. The trim removed 7 bases at V and 9 bases at J, leaving 14 bases unmatched. The CDR3 loop is CASKAAQGAYGSPLHF. The CDR3 DNA is TGCGCCAGCAAGGCTGCTCAGGGGGCTTATGGTTCACCCCTCCACTTT.

CDR3: CASVSTDSPAVDYGYTF. DNA for the CDR3: TGTGCCAGCGTGAGCACGGACAGCCCAGCAGTAGACTATGGCTACACCTTC. V and J are TRBV7-9 and TRBJ1-2; possible D gene TRBD1, 6 bases. The length of the CDR3 is 17 residues. V lost 8 bases, J lost 3 bases, and 25 bases lay in between. The germline gives CDR1 SEHNR, CDR2 FQNEAQ (reference sequence).

The chain is built from TRBV5-6 and TRBJ1-4; D may be TRBD1 (6 bases). The germline V and J ends were trimmed by 3 bases and 1 base, with 13 bases remaining between them. Germline V gene sequence: CDR1 SGHDT, CDR2 YYEEEE. The CDR3 is 16 residues long. The CDR3 sequence: CASSSGNRVTNEKLFF. The CDR3 region has the DNA TGTGCCAGCAGCTCTGGTAACAGGGTAACTAATGAAAAACTGTTTTTT.

The genes are TRBV6-6 and TRBJ2-7, with TRBD1 matching over 11 bases. Looked up from germline, CDR1 is MNHNY and CDR2 is SVGAGI (reference sequence). V was clipped by 4 bases and J by 3 bases; unmatched bases: 5. This CDR3 region has 15 residues. In DNA form, the CDR3 reads TGTGCCAGCAGTTCTCCGGGACAGGGGGGCTACGAGCAGTACTTC. Translating gives CASSSPGQGGYEQYF.

The V and J genes are TRBV28 and TRBJ1-1, with a tentative D call TRBD1 (5 bases). V gave up 2 bases and J gave up 1 base, with 8 bases separating them. The germline V gene has CDR1 MDHEN and CDR2 SYDVKM. The CDR3 covers 14 residues. The CDR3 spells CASSLARENTEAFF. In DNA form, the CDR3 reads TGTGCCAGCAGTTTAGCCAGGGAGAACACTGAAGCTTTCTTT.

This chain joins TRBV21-1 and TRBJ1-4. TRBV21-1 is an annotated pseudogene. The CDR3 loop spans 14 amino acids. The CDR3 sequence is CASSKARIGEKLFF. The DNA for the CDR3 is TGTGCCAGCAGCAAAGCGAGGATTGGTGAAAAACTGTTTTTT.

This chain uses TRBV13 with TRBJ1-6, with D possibly TRBD1 on 5 matching bases. V gave up 3 bases and J gave up 7 bases, with 13 bases separating them. The CDR3 extends over 15 amino acids. CDR1 is PRHDT and CDR2 is FYEKMQ in the germline V gene (reference sequence). The CDR3, as DNA: TGTGCCAGCAGCTTGGGGGGACGCAGGAATTCACCCCTCCACTTT. This encodes CASSLGGRRNSPLHF.

The V call is TRBV15, the J call TRBJ2-7, with D possibly being TRBD1 (6 bases). The CDR3 has 16 residues. Trimming removed 0 bases at V and 2 bases at J, with 14 bases between. Germline CDR1 and CDR2: LNHNV and YYDKDF (reference sequence). CDR3 sequence (DNA): TGTGCCACCAGCAGAGATCCCGTTTCAGGGGCCTACGAGCAGTACTTC. Residues: CATSRDPVSGAYEQYF.

The rearrangement links TRBV25-1 to TRBJ1-1; 10 positions match TRBD1. The CDR3 is made up of 16 amino acids. The J segment lost 1 base and the V segment lost 6 bases, leaving 8 bases of the junction unmatched. CDR1 is MGHDK and CDR2 is SYGVNS in the germline V gene. Here the CDR3 DNA reads TGTGCCAGCAGGCGTGGGACAGGGGCCTGGAACACTGAAGCTTTCTTT. Translating gives CASRRGTGAWNTEAFF. Full variable domain (remainder filled in from reference TRBV25-1 and TRBJ1-1): EADIYQTPRYLVIGTGKKITLECSQTMGHDKMYWYQQDPGMELHLIHYSYGVNSTEKGDLSSESTVSRIRTEHFPLTLESARPSHTSQYLCASRRGTGAWNTEAFFGQGTRLTVV.

This chain connects TRBV10-1 to TRBJ1-4; 10 bases are shared with TRBD1. The ends lost 3 bases at V and 4 bases at J; junction bases unmatched: 2. The CDR3 is 15 amino acids. CDR1 is WNHNN, CDR2 SYGVQD, per germline (reference sequence). CDR3 sequence reads: CASSEWDRGNEKLFF. The CDR3 bases are TGCGCCAGCAGTGAATGGGACAGGGGTAATGAAAAACTGTTTTTT.

The chain employs TRBV30 and TRBJ1-6, with 7 bases that match TRBD1. V lost 4 bases, J lost 7 bases, and 7 bases stayed unmatched. The CDR3 contains 14 residues. Germline loops: CDR1 GTSNPN, CDR2 SVGIG (reference sequence). The CDR3 nucleotides are TGTGCCTGGAATCTTTACAGGGGAAATTCACCCCTCCACTTT. It codes for CAWNLYRGNSPLHF.

The rearrangement links TRBV27 to TRBJ1-1, with 7 bases lining up with TRBD1. Trimming at V came to 4 bases and at J to 8 bases, leaving 1 base not matched to a gene. The germline V gene encodes CDR1 MNHEY and CDR2 SMNVEV (reference sequence). The CDR3 length is 11 residues. The CDR3 sequence: CASSSGQEAFF. As DNA, the CDR3 is TGTGCCAGCAGTTCGGGACAGGAAGCTTTCTTT.

This rearrangement joins TRBV19 to TRBJ2-3, with 11 bases identical to TRBD2. In germline, CDR1 is LNHDA, CDR2 SQIVND (reference sequence). The CDR3 spans 14 residues. Germline trimming cut 6 bases from V and 4 bases from J; bases unmatched to any gene: 3. CDR3 sequence: CASRTSGNSDTQYF. CDR3 coding DNA: TGTGCCAGTAGGACTAGCGGGAACTCAGATACGCAGTATTTT.

The V gene is TRBV5-1, the J gene TRBJ1-2, with TRBD1 as a possible D gene (5 bases). Germline-derived CDR1 and CDR2 are SGHRS and YFSETQ. Trimming removed 7 bases at V and 0 bases at J, with 16 bases between. This CDR3 has 15 residues. In DNA, the CDR3 is TGCGCCAGCGGGAACCGACGGGGGACTAACTATGGCTACACCTTC. Translation: CASGNRRGTNYGYTF.

The gene calls are TRBV29-1 and TRBJ2-7, with D possibly matching TRBD2 (5 bases). This CDR3 contains 11 residues. From germline, CDR1 is SQVTM and CDR2 ANQGSEA. The V end lost 4 bases, the J end lost 7 bases, and 11 bases lay between the germline ends. CDR3 protein: CSVGGEREQYF. The CDR3 nucleotides are TGCAGCGTTGGGGGTGAGCGGGAGCAGTACTTC.

The chain couples TRBV6-4 to TRBJ2-3, with 12 bases identical to TRBD2. The germline V gene encodes CDR1 MRHNA and CDR2 SNTAGT. The junction had 21 bases not matched to a gene; V was cut back by 2 bases and J by 6 bases. This CDR3 comprises 21 residues. The CDR3 sequence: CASSDHRRPLTSGSISDTQYF. The CDR3 DNA sequence: TGTGCCAGCAGTGACCACCGTCGGCCCTTGACTAGCGGGAGTATTAGTGATACGCAGTATTTT.

The gene calls are TRBV7-9 and TRBJ2-3; 7 bases are a match to TRBD1. Trimming took 5 bases from V and 1 from J; bases not matched to a gene: 9. The CDR3 totals 16 residues. CDR1 is SEHNR, CDR2 FQNEAQ, per germline (reference sequence). The CDR3 loop reads CASSATGPLRTDTQYF. The CDR3, as DNA: TGTGCCAGCAGCGCGACAGGGCCGCTCCGCACAGATACGCAGTATTTT.

The chain combines TRBV7-9 with TRBJ2-7; D is ambiguous. The CDR3 runs to 12 residues. Germline CDR1 and CDR2: SEHNR and FQNEAQ (reference sequence). With 5 bases removed from V and 4 bases from J, the gap between germline ends came to 9 bases. CDR3 DNA: TGTGCCAGCAGCCCTTCAGCGTACGAGCAGTACTTC. It translates to CASSPSAYEQYF. The variable domain in full, completed from reference TRBV7-9 and TRBJ2-7, reads DTGVSQNPRHKITKRGQNVTFRCDPISEHNRLYWYRQTLGQGPEFLTYFQNEAQLEKSRLLSDRFSAERPKGSFSTLEIQRTEQGDSAMYLCASSPSAYEQYFGPGTRLTVT.

The V gene is TRBV10-1, the J gene TRBJ1-1; 7 bases agree with TRBD1. Losses at the gene ends were 5 bases for V and 3 bases for J; bases not matched to a gene: 9. The CDR3 covers 15 residues. The germline V gene encodes CDR1 WNHNN and CDR2 SYGVQD (reference sequence). The CDR3: CASSPGQAGYTEAFF. CDR3 coding DNA: TGCGCCAGCAGTCCCGGACAGGCGGGGTACACTGAAGCTTTCTTT.

The chain couples TRBV27 to TRBJ1-6; 9 bases are shared with TRBD1. Germline assignment: CDR1 MNHEY and CDR2 SMNVEV (reference sequence). The V segment lost 8 bases and the J segment 10 bases; nucleotides outside the gene matches: 6. This CDR3 contains 13 residues. CDR3: CASPGQGLSPLHF. The CDR3 DNA reads as TGTGCCAGCCCGGGACAGGGTCTGTCACCCCTCCACTTT.

The V and J genes are TRBV6-1 and TRBJ1-5; tentatively, D is TRBD1 (5 bases). The CDR3 contains 16 residues. From germline, CDR1 is MNHNS and CDR2 SASEGT. Deletions cut 4 bases from V and 0 bases from J, with 13 bases between. CDR3 sequence (DNA): TGTGCCAGCAGTGCCTTGGGGCTCTATAGCAATCAGCCCCAGCATTTT. This encodes CASSALGLYSNQPQHF.